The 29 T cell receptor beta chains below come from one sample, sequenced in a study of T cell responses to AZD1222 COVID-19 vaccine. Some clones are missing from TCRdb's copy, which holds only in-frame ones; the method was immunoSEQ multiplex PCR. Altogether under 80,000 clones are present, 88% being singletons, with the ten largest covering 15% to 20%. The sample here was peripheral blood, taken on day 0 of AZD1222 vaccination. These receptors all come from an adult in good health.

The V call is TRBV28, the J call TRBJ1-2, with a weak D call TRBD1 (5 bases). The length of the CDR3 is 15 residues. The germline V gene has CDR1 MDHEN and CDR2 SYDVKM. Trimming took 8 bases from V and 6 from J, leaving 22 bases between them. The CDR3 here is CASSAGQSVVDGYTF. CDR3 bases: TGTGCCAGCTCGGCGGGGCAGTCGGTCGTCGATGGCTACACCTTC.

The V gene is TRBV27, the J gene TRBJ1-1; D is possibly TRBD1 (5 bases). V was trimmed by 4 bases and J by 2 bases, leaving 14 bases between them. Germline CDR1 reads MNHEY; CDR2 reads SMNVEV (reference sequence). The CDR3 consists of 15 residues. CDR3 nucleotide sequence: TGTGCCAGCAGTTCCCCGGGACGGAGAAACACTGAAGCTTTCTTT. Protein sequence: CASSSPGRRNTEAFF.

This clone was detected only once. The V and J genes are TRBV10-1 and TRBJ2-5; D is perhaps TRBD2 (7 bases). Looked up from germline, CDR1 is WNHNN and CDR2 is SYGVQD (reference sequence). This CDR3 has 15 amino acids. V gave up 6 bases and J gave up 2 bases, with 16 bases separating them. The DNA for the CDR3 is TGCGCCAGCAGCCCAGTCGGGGGGCTACAAGAGACCCAGTACTTC. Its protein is CASSPVGGLQETQYF.

The CDR3 coding sequence is TGTGCCAGTAGTATAGATGCGGGTCAGGTCCTATATCAGCCCCAGCATTTT. Its protein is CASSIDAGQVLYQPQHF. The J gene is TRBJ1-5, the V gene TRBV19; D remains unclear. Germline lookup yields CDR1 LNHDA and CDR2 SQIVND (reference sequence). The CDR3 totals 17 residues. The ends were cut back, 0 bases at V and 5 bases at J, with 17 bases in the middle.

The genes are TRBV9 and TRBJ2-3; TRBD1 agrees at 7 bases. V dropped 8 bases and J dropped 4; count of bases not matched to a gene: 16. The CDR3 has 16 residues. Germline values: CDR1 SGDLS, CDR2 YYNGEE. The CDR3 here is CASSLRQGWSPDTQYF. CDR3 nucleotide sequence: TGTGCCAGTTCGCTTAGACAGGGTTGGAGCCCAGATACGCAGTATTTT.

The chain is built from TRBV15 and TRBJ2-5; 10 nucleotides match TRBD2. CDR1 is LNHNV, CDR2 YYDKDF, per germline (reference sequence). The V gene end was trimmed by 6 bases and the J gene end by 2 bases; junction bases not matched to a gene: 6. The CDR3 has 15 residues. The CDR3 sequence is CATRLGTSAQETQYF. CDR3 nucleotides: TGTGCCACCAGGTTAGGGACTAGCGCACAAGAGACCCAGTACTTC.

In DNA form, the CDR3 reads TGTGCCAGCAGCGTAGGCCCACCATTTAATAGGGCCAACGTCCTGACTTTC. Protein product: CASSVGPPFNRANVLTF. The chain uses TRBV9 and TRBJ2-6; D not resolved. The CDR3 is 17 residues long. Germline V lookup: CDR1 SGDLS, CDR2 YYNGEE. With 0 bases removed from V and 5 bases from J, the gap between germline ends came to 15 bases.

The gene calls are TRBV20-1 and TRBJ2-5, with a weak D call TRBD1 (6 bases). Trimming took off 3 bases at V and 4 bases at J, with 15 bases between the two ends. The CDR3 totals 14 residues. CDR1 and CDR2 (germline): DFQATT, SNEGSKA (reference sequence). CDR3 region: CSASTLAGVETQYF. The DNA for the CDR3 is TGCAGTGCTAGTACGCTAGCAGGGGTAGAGACCCAGTACTTC.

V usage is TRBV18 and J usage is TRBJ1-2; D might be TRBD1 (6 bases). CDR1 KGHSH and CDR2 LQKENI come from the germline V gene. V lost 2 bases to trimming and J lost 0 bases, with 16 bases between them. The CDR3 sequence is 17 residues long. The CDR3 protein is CASSPLGAGETNYGYTF. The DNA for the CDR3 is TGTGCCAGCTCACCATTGGGAGCAGGGGAGACTAACTATGGCTACACCTTC.

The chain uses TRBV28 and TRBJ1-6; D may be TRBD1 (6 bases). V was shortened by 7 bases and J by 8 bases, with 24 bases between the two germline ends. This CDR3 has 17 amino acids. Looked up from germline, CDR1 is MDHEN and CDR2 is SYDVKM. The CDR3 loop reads CASTPPSGAGSYSPLHF. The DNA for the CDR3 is TGTGCCAGCACTCCCCCGTCGGGGGCAGGGTCCTATTCACCCCTCCACTTT.

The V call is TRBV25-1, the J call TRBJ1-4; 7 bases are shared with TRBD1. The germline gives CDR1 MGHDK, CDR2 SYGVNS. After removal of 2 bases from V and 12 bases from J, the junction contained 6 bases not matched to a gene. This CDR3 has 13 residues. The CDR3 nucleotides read TGTGCCAGCAGTGAACACAGGGGCGGAGAACTGTTTTTT. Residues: CASSEHRGGELFF.

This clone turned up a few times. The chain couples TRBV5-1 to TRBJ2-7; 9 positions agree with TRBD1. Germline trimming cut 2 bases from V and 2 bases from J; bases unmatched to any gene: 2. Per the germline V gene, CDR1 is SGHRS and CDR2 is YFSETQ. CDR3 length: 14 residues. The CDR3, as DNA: TGCGCCAGCAGCTTTCGGACAGGGGCCTACGAGCAGTACTTC. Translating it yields CASSFRTGAYEQYF.

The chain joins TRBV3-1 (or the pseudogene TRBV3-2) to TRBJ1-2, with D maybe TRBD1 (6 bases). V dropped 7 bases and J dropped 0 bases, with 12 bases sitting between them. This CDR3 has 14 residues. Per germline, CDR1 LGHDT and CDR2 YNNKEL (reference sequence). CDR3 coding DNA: TGTGCCAGCACCATGGACAGACCTAACTATGGCTACACCTTC. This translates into CASTMDRPNYGYTF.

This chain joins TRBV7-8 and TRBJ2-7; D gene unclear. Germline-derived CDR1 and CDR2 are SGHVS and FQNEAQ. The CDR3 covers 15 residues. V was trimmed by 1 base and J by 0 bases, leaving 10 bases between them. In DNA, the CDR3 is TGTGCCAGCAGCTTAGATCGAACTACCTCCTACGAGCAGTACTTC. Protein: CASSLDRTTSYEQYF.

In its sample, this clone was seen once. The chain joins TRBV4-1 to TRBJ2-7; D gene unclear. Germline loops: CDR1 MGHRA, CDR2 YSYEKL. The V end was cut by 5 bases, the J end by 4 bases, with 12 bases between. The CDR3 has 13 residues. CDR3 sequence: CASSFVPGYEQYF. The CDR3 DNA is TGCGCCAGCAGCTTCGTCCCAGGTTACGAGCAGTACTTC.

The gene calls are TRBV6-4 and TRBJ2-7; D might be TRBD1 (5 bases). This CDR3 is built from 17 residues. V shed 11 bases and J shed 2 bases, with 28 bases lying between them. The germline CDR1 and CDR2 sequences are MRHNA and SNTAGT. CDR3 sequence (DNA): TGTGCCGAGCCCAACCCAGAAAAGCAGGGCCATACCTACGAGCAGTACTTC. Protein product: CAEPNPEKQGHTYEQYF.

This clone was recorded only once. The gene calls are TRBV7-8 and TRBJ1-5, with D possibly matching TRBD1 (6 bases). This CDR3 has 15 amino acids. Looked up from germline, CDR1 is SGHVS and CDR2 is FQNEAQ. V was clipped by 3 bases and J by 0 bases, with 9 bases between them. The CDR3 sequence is CASSFSGDSNQPQHF. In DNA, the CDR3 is TGTGCCAGCAGCTTTTCAGGGGATAGCAATCAGCCCCAGCATTTT.

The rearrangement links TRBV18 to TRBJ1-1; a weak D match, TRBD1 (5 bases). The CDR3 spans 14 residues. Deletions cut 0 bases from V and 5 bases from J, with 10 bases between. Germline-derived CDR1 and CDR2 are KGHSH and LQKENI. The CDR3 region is CASSPPFGGTEAFF. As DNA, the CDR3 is TGTGCCAGCTCACCACCATTTGGGGGAACTGAAGCTTTCTTT.

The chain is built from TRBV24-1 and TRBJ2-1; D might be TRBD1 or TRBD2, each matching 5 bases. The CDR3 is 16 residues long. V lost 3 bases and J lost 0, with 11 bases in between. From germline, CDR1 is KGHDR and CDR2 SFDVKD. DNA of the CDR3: TGTGCCACCAGTGATACCGGGGCTAGCTCCTACAATGAGCAGTTCTTC. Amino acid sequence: CATSDTGASSYNEQFF.

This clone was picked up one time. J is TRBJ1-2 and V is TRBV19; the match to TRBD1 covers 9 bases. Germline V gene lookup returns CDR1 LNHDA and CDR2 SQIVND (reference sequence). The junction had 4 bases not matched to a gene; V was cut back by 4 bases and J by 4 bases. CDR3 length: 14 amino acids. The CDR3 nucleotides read TGTGCCAGTAGTAGGACAGGGGATCTCTATGGCTACACCTTC. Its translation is CASSRTGDLYGYTF.

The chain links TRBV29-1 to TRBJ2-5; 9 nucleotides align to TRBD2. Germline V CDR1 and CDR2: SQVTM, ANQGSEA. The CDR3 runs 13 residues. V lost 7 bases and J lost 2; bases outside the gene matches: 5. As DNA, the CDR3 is TGCAGCGCTGCGACTAGCGGACAAGAGACCCAGTACTTC. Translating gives CSAATSGQETQYF.

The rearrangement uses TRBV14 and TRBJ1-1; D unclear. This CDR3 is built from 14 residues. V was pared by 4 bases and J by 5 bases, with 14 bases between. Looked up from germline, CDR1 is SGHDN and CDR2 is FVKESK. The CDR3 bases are TGTGCCAGCAGCCCCTCCGGGCGTGGAACTGAAGCTTTCTTT. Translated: CASSPSGRGTEAFF.

CDR3 sequence: CASSQEPYYGYTF. In DNA form, the CDR3 reads TGTGCCAGCAGCCAGGAGCCTTACTATGGCTACACCTTC. The V gene is TRBV3-1 (or the pseudogene TRBV3-2), the J gene TRBJ1-2; D uncertain. Germline V gene data show CDR1 as LGHDT and CDR2 as YNNKEL (reference sequence). V dropped 3 bases and J dropped 3 bases, with 8 bases sitting between them. This CDR3 region has 13 residues.

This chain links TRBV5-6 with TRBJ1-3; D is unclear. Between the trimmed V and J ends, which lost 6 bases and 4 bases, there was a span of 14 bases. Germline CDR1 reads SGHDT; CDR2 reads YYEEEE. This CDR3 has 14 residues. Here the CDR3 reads CASKLYLAGNTIYF. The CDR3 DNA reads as TGTGCCAGCAAGCTGTATCTCGCCGGAAACACCATATATTTT.

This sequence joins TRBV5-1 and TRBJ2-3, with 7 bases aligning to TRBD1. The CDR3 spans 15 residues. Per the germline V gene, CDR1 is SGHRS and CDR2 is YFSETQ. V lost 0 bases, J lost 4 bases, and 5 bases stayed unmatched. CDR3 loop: CASSLAAGTADTQYF. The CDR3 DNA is TGCGCCAGCAGCTTGGCCGCAGGGACAGCAGATACGCAGTATTTT.

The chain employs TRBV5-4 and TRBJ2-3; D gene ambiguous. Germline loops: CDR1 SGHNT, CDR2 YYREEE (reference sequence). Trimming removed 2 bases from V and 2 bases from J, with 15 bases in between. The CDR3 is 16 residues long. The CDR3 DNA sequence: TGTGCCAGCAGCTTCACTCCTCCAGGTTACACAGATACGCAGTATTTT. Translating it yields CASSFTPPGYTDTQYF.

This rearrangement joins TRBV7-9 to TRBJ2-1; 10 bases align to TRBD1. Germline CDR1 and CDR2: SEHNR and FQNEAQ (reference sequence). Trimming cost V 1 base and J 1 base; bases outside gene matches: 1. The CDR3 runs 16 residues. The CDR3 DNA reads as TGTGCCAGCAGCTTAGGGACAGGGGGTTCCTACAATGAGCAGTTCTTC. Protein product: CASSLGTGGSYNEQFF.

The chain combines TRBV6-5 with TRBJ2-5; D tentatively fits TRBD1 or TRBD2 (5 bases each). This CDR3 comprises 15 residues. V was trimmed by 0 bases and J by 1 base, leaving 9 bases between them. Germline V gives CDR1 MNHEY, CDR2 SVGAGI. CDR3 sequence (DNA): TGTGCCAGCAGTTACTCGAGGGGATTCCAAGAGACCCAGTACTTC. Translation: CASSYSRGFQETQYF.

Written as DNA, the CDR3 is TGTGCCAGTAGTGAAGGACAGCCAACCTACGAGCAGTACTTC. Encoded protein: CASSEGQPTYEQYF. The J gene is TRBJ2-7, the V gene TRBV19, with TRBD1 as a possible D gene (6 bases). The CDR3 loop spans 14 amino acids. V was cut by 5 bases and J by 2 bases, with 13 bases left in between. Germline-derived CDR1 and CDR2 are LNHDA and SQIVND (reference sequence).